This is a list of T cell receptor beta chains from one sample in a study of blood T cell repertoires in COVID-19. Only in-frame clones appear in the TCRdb table, and some are missing; sequencing was by immunoSEQ multiplex PCR. The profile shows around 100,000 clones, roughly nine tenths of them singletons. The sequenced material came from peripheral blood. These receptors originate from an elderly woman with acute or convalescent COVID-19. CDR3s include the opening cysteine and the closing phenylalanine or tryptophan. D genes are given only for firm matches. Some rows have no size entry. The others give once, few or many, or a class for an expanded clone.

v_call: TRBV12-3/TRBV12-4; d_call: NA; clone_size: NA; j_call: TRBJ1-2; cdr3_nt: TGTGCCAGCAGTTCGTCTTCCTATGGCTACACCTTC; cdr3_aa: CASSSSSYGYTF
v_call: TRBV5-6; d_call: NA; clone_size: NA; j_call: TRBJ1-1; cdr3_nt: TGTGCCAGCAGCTTGCCCAGCACTGAAGCTTTCTTT; cdr3_aa: CASSLPSTEAFF
v_call: TRBV4-1; d_call: NA; clone_size: NA; j_call: TRBJ1-5; cdr3_nt: TGCGCCAGCAGCGGAGGAGGCGGCAATCAGCCCCAGCATTTT; cdr3_aa: CASSGGGGNQPQHF
v_call: TRBV7-2; d_call: NA; clone_size: NA; j_call: TRBJ2-7; cdr3_nt: TGTGCCAGCAGCGGAGTTGTTGTGGCGGGGGCCCCCTACGAGCAGTACTTC; cdr3_aa: CASSGVVVAGAPYEQYF
v_call: TRBV6-5; d_call: NA; clone_size: NA; j_call: TRBJ2-7; cdr3_nt: TGTGCCAGCAGCCAAGGACAGTCCTACGAGCAGTACTTC; cdr3_aa: CASSQGQSYEQYF
v_call: TRBV28; d_call: TRBD2; clone_size: NA; j_call: TRBJ2-3; cdr3_nt: TGTGCCAGCGTATCCGTGGTCCCGGGAGGTGCAGATACGCAGTATTTT; cdr3_aa: CASVSVVPGGADTQYF
v_call: TRBV10-3; d_call: TRBD2; clone_size: NA; j_call: TRBJ2-3; cdr3_nt: TGTGCCATCAGTGCCCGGGGGGACACAGATACGCAGTATTTT; cdr3_aa: CAISARGDTDTQYF
v_call: TRBV30; d_call: TRBD1; clone_size: NA; j_call: TRBJ1-4; cdr3_nt: TGTGCCTGGAGGGACAGGAATGAAAAACTGTTTTTT; cdr3_aa: CAWRDRNEKLFF
v_call: TRBV11-2; d_call: NA; clone_size: NA; j_call: TRBJ2-2; cdr3_nt: TGTGCCAGCAGCTTAGTATTCAGAGCGAGAGGCGACACCGGGGAGCTGTTTTTT; cdr3_aa: CASSLVFRARGDTGELFF
v_call: TRBV28; d_call: NA; clone_size: NA; j_call: TRBJ2-7; cdr3_nt: TGTGCCAGCAGTTTATCCGGGGGTGGTAACTCCTACGAGCAGTACTTC; cdr3_aa: CASSLSGGGNSYEQYF
v_call: TRBV5-4; d_call: TRBD1; clone_size: NA; j_call: TRBJ1-1; cdr3_nt: TGTGCCAGCAGGCTCTGGGACAGGCCCTTCGGGACTGAAGCTTTCTTT; cdr3_aa: CASRLWDRPFGTEAFF
v_call: TRBV5-1; d_call: NA; clone_size: NA; j_call: TRBJ1-4; cdr3_nt: TGCGCCAGCAGCATCAGACCGGGTCCCAATGAAAAACTGTTTTTT; cdr3_aa: CASSIRPGPNEKLFF
v_call: TRBV2; d_call: NA; clone_size: NA; j_call: TRBJ1-6; cdr3_nt: TGTGCCAGCACCGAGGGATATAATTCACCCCTCCACTTT; cdr3_aa: CASTEGYNSPLHF
v_call: TRBV28; d_call: TRBD2; clone_size: NA; j_call: TRBJ2-6; cdr3_nt: TGTGCCAGCAGTTTACTAGCGGCGGGGGCCAACGTCCTGACTTTC; cdr3_aa: CASSLLAAGANVLTF
v_call: TRBV9; d_call: TRBD2; clone_size: NA; j_call: TRBJ2-2; cdr3_nt: TGTGCCAGCAGCGAGCGGGGGGGCCACGGGGAGCTGTTTTTT; cdr3_aa: CASSERGGHGELFF
v_call: TRBV24-1; d_call: NA; clone_size: few; j_call: TRBJ1-5; cdr3_nt: TGTGCCACCAGACCTCCTCCGGGACAACTCAATCAGCCCCAGCATTTT; cdr3_aa: CATRPPPGQLNQPQHF
v_call: TRBV18; d_call: TRBD1; clone_size: NA; j_call: TRBJ2-7; cdr3_nt: TGTGCCAGCTCACCTTCGACAGGGGGAGGCTCCTACGAGCAGTACTTC; cdr3_aa: CASSPSTGGGSYEQYF
v_call: TRBV4-3; d_call: TRBD1; clone_size: NA; j_call: TRBJ2-1; cdr3_nt: TGCGCCAGCAGCCAAGAAATCGGGACAGGGGGCGATGAGCAGTTCTTC; cdr3_aa: CASSQEIGTGGDEQFF
v_call: TRBV6-5; d_call: NA; clone_size: NA; j_call: TRBJ1-2; cdr3_nt: TGTGCCAGCACTACAGGGTATGGCTACACCTTC; cdr3_aa: CASTTGYGYTF
v_call: TRBV20-1; d_call: NA; clone_size: NA; j_call: TRBJ1-1; cdr3_nt: TGCAGTGCTCGGGATACCTCTGAAGCTTTCTTT; cdr3_aa: CSARDTSEAFF
v_call: TRBV7-9; d_call: NA; clone_size: NA; j_call: TRBJ1-4; cdr3_nt: TGTGCCAGCAGCTTAGCGCAGGGTGAAAAACTGTTTTTT; cdr3_aa: CASSLAQGEKLFF
v_call: TRBV5-1; d_call: TRBD1; clone_size: NA; j_call: TRBJ1-2; cdr3_nt: TGCGCCAGCAGCCCAAGGGACAGCCGCTATGGCTACACCTTC; cdr3_aa: CASSPRDSRYGYTF
v_call: TRBV18; d_call: NA; clone_size: NA; j_call: TRBJ2-1; cdr3_nt: TGTGCCAGCAGGGGCGACCACAATGAGCAGTTCTTC; cdr3_aa: CASRGDHNEQFF
v_call: TRBV6-6; d_call: NA; clone_size: NA; j_call: TRBJ1-2; cdr3_nt: TGTGCCAGCACCCCTCCCCACAGGATCGCTGGCTACACCTTC; cdr3_aa: CASTPPHRIAGYTF
v_call: TRBV10-3; d_call: TRBD2; clone_size: NA; j_call: TRBJ2-3; cdr3_nt: TGTGCCATCGGGGCTAGCGGGGGTAGCACAGATACGCAGTATTTT; cdr3_aa: CAIGASGGSTDTQYF
v_call: TRBV11-3; d_call: TRBD2; clone_size: NA; j_call: TRBJ2-2; cdr3_nt: TGTGCCAGCAGCCGCGGGACTAGCGGGGGAAATACCGGGGAGCTGTTTTTT; cdr3_aa: CASSRGTSGGNTGELFF
v_call: TRBV18; d_call: TRBD1; clone_size: NA; j_call: TRBJ2-2; cdr3_nt: TGTGCCAGCTCACTGGACTGGACAGGGCGGACCGGGGAGCTGTTTTTT; cdr3_aa: CASSLDWTGRTGELFF
v_call: TRBV18; d_call: NA; clone_size: NA; j_call: TRBJ2-7; cdr3_nt: TGTGCCAGCTCACCCGACAGGACGTACGAGCAGTACTTC; cdr3_aa: CASSPDRTYEQYF
v_call: TRBV6-2/TRBV6-3; d_call: NA; clone_size: NA; j_call: TRBJ2-7; cdr3_nt: TGTGCCAGCAGTTACTCCGGAGGCTTTCTCTCCTACGAGCAGTACTTC; cdr3_aa: CASSYSGGFLSYEQYF
v_call: TRBV6-6; d_call: NA; clone_size: NA; j_call: TRBJ1-1; cdr3_nt: TGTGCCAGCAGTTACATAGGGGATGAAGCTTTCTTT; cdr3_aa: CASSYIGDEAFF
v_call: TRBV5-1; d_call: NA; clone_size: NA; j_call: TRBJ1-3; cdr3_nt: TGCGCCAGCAGCTTAGGCCAGGTCTTTATGTCTGCGGGAAACACCATATATTTT; cdr3_aa: CASSLGQVFMSAGNTIYF
v_call: TRBV28; d_call: NA; clone_size: NA; j_call: TRBJ2-6; cdr3_nt: TGTGCCAGCGGGCTAGGGGCCAACGTCCTGACTTTC; cdr3_aa: CASGLGANVLTF
v_call: TRBV5-1; d_call: NA; clone_size: NA; j_call: TRBJ1-4; cdr3_nt: TGCGCCAGCAGCTTGGGTGGCAGGGTTAGGGAAAAACTGTTTTTT; cdr3_aa: CASSLGGRVREKLFF
v_call: TRBV7-9; d_call: NA; clone_size: NA; j_call: TRBJ1-6; cdr3_nt: TGTGCCAGCAGCTTTTTAACAAATAATTCACCCCTCCACTTT; cdr3_aa: CASSFLTNNSPLHF
v_call: TRBV18; d_call: NA; clone_size: NA; j_call: TRBJ2-7; cdr3_nt: TGTGCCAGCTCACCGTCACAGTCTAACGAGCAGTACTTC; cdr3_aa: CASSPSQSNEQYF
v_call: TRBV6-6; d_call: NA; clone_size: NA; j_call: TRBJ1-4; cdr3_nt: TGTGCCAGCAGCCGATCAAGCCGAAATGAAAAACTGTTTTTT; cdr3_aa: CASSRSSRNEKLFF
v_call: TRBV19; d_call: NA; clone_size: NA; j_call: TRBJ2-7; cdr3_nt: TGTGCCAGTAGCCGGACTCCCTGGCCCTACGAGCAGTACTTC; cdr3_aa: CASSRTPWPYEQYF
v_call: TRBV5-1; d_call: TRBD1; clone_size: NA; j_call: TRBJ2-4; cdr3_nt: TGCGCCAGCAGCTTAGAGGGACAGGCCCAAAACATTCAGTACTTC; cdr3_aa: CASSLEGQAQNIQYF
v_call: TRBV30; d_call: TRBD1; clone_size: NA; j_call: TRBJ2-7; cdr3_nt: TGTGCCTGGCCCCGGGGACAGGGGGTCGAGCCTAACGAGCAGTACTTC; cdr3_aa: CAWPRGQGVEPNEQYF
v_call: TRBV18; d_call: TRBD1; clone_size: NA; j_call: TRBJ1-1; cdr3_nt: TGTGCCAGCTCTCCACAGGGGGAAGGAGCTGAAGCTTTCTTT; cdr3_aa: CASSPQGEGAEAFF
v_call: TRBV5-1; d_call: TRBD1; clone_size: NA; j_call: TRBJ2-2; cdr3_nt: TGCGCCAGCAGCCGAGATACAGGGGGGACCGGGGAGCTGTTTTTT; cdr3_aa: CASSRDTGGTGELFF
v_call: TRBV10-3; d_call: NA; clone_size: NA; j_call: TRBJ1-2; cdr3_nt: TGTGCCATCAGTGAGCAAGACTCCTATGGCTACACCTTC; cdr3_aa: CAISEQDSYGYTF
v_call: TRBV28; d_call: TRBD2; clone_size: NA; j_call: TRBJ2-6; cdr3_nt: TGTGCCAGCAGTCTGGGGGAGGGGCGCTCTGGGGCCAACGTCCTGACTTTC; cdr3_aa: CASSLGEGRSGANVLTF
v_call: TRBV5-1; d_call: TRBD1; clone_size: NA; j_call: TRBJ2-7; cdr3_nt: TGCGCCAGCAGCTGGCGGACAGGGGTCTCCTACGAGCAGTACTTC; cdr3_aa: CASSWRTGVSYEQYF
v_call: TRBV27; d_call: TRBD2; clone_size: NA; j_call: TRBJ2-5; cdr3_nt: TGTGCCAGCAGTGCCCTTCTTGCGGGGGGGCTGTACTTC; cdr3_aa: CASSALLAGGLYF
v_call: TRBV3-1/TRBV3-2; d_call: TRBD1; clone_size: NA; j_call: TRBJ2-1; cdr3_nt: TGTGCCAGCAGCCTCTTAATCCGGGACAGGGATGAGCAGTTCTTC; cdr3_aa: CASSLLIRDRDEQFF